The present TCR beta chain was sequenced within a study of blood T cell repertoires in COVID-19. In the study overall: Acute and convalescent COVID-19 samples came from the United States, Italy and Spain. Sources were T cells, B-cell-depleted T cells, or PBMCs; the material itself was cDNA or gDNA.

V was pared by 0 bases and J by 4 bases, with 18 bases between. From germline, CDR1 is GTSNPN and CDR2 SVGIG (reference sequence). The CDR3 sequence is 16 residues long. Authors' analysis steps: Estimation of nucleated cell counts was performed using reference gene primer amplification. Here immunoSEQ multiplex PCR was the method, and the copy in TCRdb shows in-frame clones only, minus some. V and J calls and clone size are given by that table; D and trimming were obtained from the DNA. This table has over 90,000 clones, around 84% appearing once. The V and J genes are TRBV30 and TRBJ1-1; tentatively, D is TRBD1 (5 bases). Sequencing used peripheral blood. This clonotype was obtained from a man in his fifties with active or convalescent COVID-19. The DNA for the CDR3 is TGTGCCTGGAGTGTACACGGGGGTATAAAGGGCACTGAAGCTTTCTTT. Encoded protein: CAWSVHGGIKGTEAFF. Combining the CDR3 with reference TRBV30 and TRBJ1-1 gives the whole variable domain SQTIHQWPATLVQPVGSPLSLECTVEGTSNPNLYWYRQAAGRGLQLLFYSVGIGQISSEVPQNLSASRPQDRQFILSSKKLLLSDSGFYLCAWSVHGGIKGTEAFFGQGTRLTVV.